This T cell receptor beta chain was profiled in a study of blood T cell repertoires in COVID-19. Study overall: Samples taken during acute and convalescent COVID-19 were collected in the United States, Italy and Spain. Sources were T cells, B-cell-depleted T cells, or PBMCs; the material itself was cDNA or gDNA.

Study processing details: From reference gene primer amplification, estimates of nucleated cell counts were derived. TCRdb keeps only in-frame clones here, not all; method: immunoSEQ multiplex PCR. That table gives V, J and clone size, and the DNA gave D and trimming. The sample lists 15,000 or so clones, around 90% occurring once. Trimming left V 3 bases short and J 4 bases short, with 9 bases between. Germline values: CDR1 SGHVS, CDR2 FQNEAQ. The length of the CDR3 is 13 residues. The sequence was obtained from a woman aged 65 to 85 in a cohort sampled during active or convalescent COVID-19. The V call is TRBV7-8, the J call TRBJ2-5, with D possibly being TRBD2 (6 bases). The sequencing sample was made of peripheral blood. In DNA, the CDR3 is TGTGCCAGCAGCTTGGGACTCCGAGAGACCCAGTACTTC. Translating it yields CASSLGLRETQYF.